A selection of T cell receptor beta chains follows, all from one sample in a study of blood T cell repertoires in COVID-19. Profiling relied on immunoSEQ multiplex PCR, and the TCRdb table lists in-frame clones only, not all of them. The sample holds 200,000 or so clones, roughly three quarters seen once. The sample comprised peripheral blood. These receptors originate from a man in his sixties with active or convalescent COVID-19. CDR3s include the opening cysteine and the closing phenylalanine or tryptophan. Each record gives: D gene, V gene, clone size, J gene, CDR3 protein, CDR3 DNA. D genes are given only for firm matches. The listing skips clone size in some rows; elsewhere it reads once, few, many or a size class.

.	TRBV6-5	once	TRBJ2-7	CASKTGTNYEQYF	TGTGCCAGCAAAACCGGGACAAACTACGAGCAGTACTTC
TRBD1	TRBV2	.	TRBJ2-3	CASISTGGRSDTQYF	TGTGCCAGCATTTCGACAGGGGGCCGCTCGGATACGCAGTATTTT
.	TRBV19	.	TRBJ2-1	CASSPPGALAAYNEQFF	TGTGCCAGTAGTCCTCCAGGGGCCCTAGCGGCCTACAATGAGCAGTTCTTC
.	TRBV4-1	.	TRBJ1-3	CASSQDATGSGNTIYF	TGCGCCAGCAGCCAAGATGCCACAGGGTCTGGAAACACCATATATTTT
.	TRBV6-5	.	TRBJ2-1	CASTLSGGFWFF	TGTGCCAGCACCTTGAGTGGCGGTTTTTGGTTCTTC
TRBD2	TRBV11-2	.	TRBJ2-7	CASGTGREQYF	TGTGCCAGCGGAACCGGGAGGGAGCAGTACTTC
.	TRBV5-6	.	TRBJ2-7	CASSPRAGIYEQYF	TGTGCCAGCAGCCCCAGGGCAGGGATCTACGAGCAGTACTTC
TRBD1	TRBV18	.	TRBJ2-5	CASSPGQQETQYF	TGTGCCAGCTCACCGGGACAGCAAGAGACCCAGTACTTC
TRBD1	TRBV28	.	TRBJ2-7	CASSSAGTGDYLRMYF	TGTGCCAGCAGTTCCGCCGGGACAGGGGACTATCTACGAATGTACTTC
TRBD2	TRBV29-1	.	TRBJ2-3	CSVDLAGPTDTQYF	TGCAGCGTTGATTTAGCGGGGCCCACAGATACGCAGTATTTT
.	TRBV19	.	TRBJ1-4	CASSQSRVANEKLFF	TGTGCCAGTAGTCAATCCAGGGTGGCTAATGAAAAACTGTTTTTT
.	TRBV6-2/TRBV6-3	few	TRBJ1-5	CASSLQENNQPQHF	TGTGCCAGCAGCTTGCAGGAAAACAATCAGCCCCAGCATTTT
TRBD1	TRBV28	.	TRBJ1-5	CASFRDRGANQPQHF	TGTGCCAGCTTCCGGGACAGGGGGGCCAATCAGCCCCAGCATTTT
TRBD2	TRBV9	few	TRBJ2-7	CASSEGIAGDLYEQYF	TGTGCCAGCAGCGAGGGAATAGCGGGGGACCTTTACGAGCAGTACTTC
.	TRBV7-3	.	TRBJ2-3	CASSLSEGNTDTQYF	TGTGCCAGCAGCTTAAGTGAGGGCAACACAGATACGCAGTATTTT
TRBD2	TRBV3-1/TRBV3-2	.	TRBJ2-1	CASSQDSGTSGRSNEQFF	TGTGCCAGCAGCCAAGATTCAGGGACTAGCGGGAGATCAAATGAGCAGTTCTTC
TRBD1	TRBV7-9	.	TRBJ2-4	CASSLGQGMAKNIQYF	TGTGCCAGCAGCTTAGGACAGGGGATGGCCAAAAACATTCAGTACTTC
.	TRBV28	.	TRBJ2-1	CATHGEIYNEQFF	TGTGCCACCCATGGGGAGATATACAATGAGCAGTTCTTC
.	TRBV5-1	.	TRBJ2-5	CASSARGQETQYF	TGCGCCAGCAGCGCCCGGGGTCAAGAGACCCAGTACTTC